This T cell receptor (beta chain) was recovered during a study of shared clonotypes between healthy human individuals. Produced via immunoSEQ multiplex PCR; TCRdb's table is partial and in-frame only. Of millions of clones in the sample, over 90% were seen once. V was shortened by 4 bases and J by 1 base, with 16 bases between the two germline ends. In germline, CDR1 is SGHNT, CDR2 YYREEE (reference sequence). The CDR3 spans 16 residues. The rearrangement links TRBV5-4 to TRBJ2-3, with D tentatively TRBD2 (5 bases). Input material: naive CD4+ T cells from PBMCs. Subset noted: CD45RA+ positively selected. This sequence was found in a man aged 18 to 29 in good health. Some clones in this sample may be carry-over from other donors' samples. The CDR3 reads CASSPGLGRGTDTQYF. CDR3 nucleotides: TGTGCCAGCAGCCCCGGCTTAGGGAGAGGCACAGATACGCAGTATTTT.